The clone carrying this TCR beta chain turned up a few times. PCR employed 60 Vbeta and 13 Jbeta primers. The table came from immunoSEQ multiplex PCR; TCRdb's copy has only in-frame clones and leaves some out. The repertoire holds under 250,000 clones, with approximately 78% as singletons. These data come from a study of cytomegalovirus exposure and HLA in healthy donors. The receptor's source is a male donor in good health and CMV-seronegative. Sequencing was performed on PBMCs.

Here the CDR3 DNA reads TGTGCCAGCAGCTTATGGGGCAGGGGTGAGGCTCAGCCCCAGCATTTT. It translates to CASSLWGRGEAQPQHF. The rearrangement links TRBV7-2 to TRBJ1-5, with D perhaps TRBD1 (6 bases). From germline, CDR1 is SGHTA and CDR2 FQGNSA. Trimming shortened V by 2 bases and J by 6 bases, and 17 bases separated the two germline ends. The CDR3 totals 16 residues.